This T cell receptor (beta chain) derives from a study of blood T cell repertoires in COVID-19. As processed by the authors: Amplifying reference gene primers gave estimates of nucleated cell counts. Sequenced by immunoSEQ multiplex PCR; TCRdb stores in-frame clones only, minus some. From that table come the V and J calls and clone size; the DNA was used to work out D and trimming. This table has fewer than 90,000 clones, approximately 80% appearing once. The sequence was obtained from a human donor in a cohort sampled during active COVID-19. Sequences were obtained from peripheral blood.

CDR3 sequence (DNA): TGTGCCAGCAAGGAGGGGGCGGCCTATGGCTACACCTTC. Amino acids: CASKEGAAYGYTF. The chain is built from TRBV28 and TRBJ1-2, with TRBD1 matching 7 bases. Losses at the gene ends were 7 bases for V and 4 bases for J; bases not matched to a gene: 6. The germline CDR1 and CDR2 sequences are MDHEN and SYDVKM. The CDR3 spans 13 residues.